The TCR beta chain under discussion was sequenced for a study of regulatory T cells in long-lasting Graves disease. The CDR3 is 16 residues long. J gave up 5 bases and V 6 bases, and 15 bases lay outside the gene matches. Germline-derived CDR1 and CDR2 are MDHEN and SYDVKM. TCR beta libraries were built with iRepertoire HTBI primers and Arm-PCR of CDR3 regions. TCRdb redid the calling of the multiplex PCR reads with MiXCR, one entry per CDR3 protein. The sample has under 350,000 distinct CDR3 sequences, 22% seen once. The time point: persistent/refractory GD, antithyroid drugs over 5 years with positive TRAb. PBMCs provided the RNA from which the TCR library was made.

The sequenced sample was peripheral blood mononuclear cells (PBMCs), obtained when the disease was refractory, from a patient treated with antithyroid drugs. The chain combines TRBV28 with TRBJ2-7, with 8 bases aligning to TRBD2. This sequence was found in a female donor with Graves disease. The CDR3 here is CASSFIGTSDENEQYF. The CDR3 DNA reads TGTGCCAGCAGCTTTATCGGGACTAGTGACGAGAACGAGCAGTACTTC. Full variable domain (outside the CDR3, taken from reference TRBV28 and TRBJ2-7): DVKVTQSSRYLVKRTGEKVFLECVQDMDHENMFWYRQDPGLGLRLIYFSYDVKMKEKGDIPEGYSVSREKKERFSLILESASTNQTSMYLCASSFIGTSDENEQYFGPGTRLTVT.